These 14 T cell receptor beta chains came from one sample sequenced in a study of T cells after yellow fever vaccination. TCRdb called the 5' RACE reads again in MiXCR, with one record for every CDR3 protein. Counted here are more than 300,000 distinct CDR3 sequences, roughly a tenth occurring once; the ten biggest clones make up 3% to 3.5%. The material was CD4+ T cells sorted from PBMCs, obtained 45 days after the yellow fever booster vaccination. The source of these receptors is a man in his late teens or twenties who received the YFV17D yellow fever vaccine.

The V gene is TRBV6-2 or TRBV6-3, the J gene TRBJ2-7; D may be TRBD2 (7 bases). Germline CDR1 MNHEY, CDR2 SVGEGT. Trimming cost V 6 bases and J 6 bases, with 15 bases left between them. The CDR3 has 13 residues. CDR3 DNA: TGTGCCAGCAGCCTTCACAGGGAGGGCGAGCAGTACGTC. It encodes CASSLHREGEQYV.

The CDR3 region is CASTPGGGINEQFF. CDR3 sequence (DNA): TGTGCCAGCACCCCGGGCGGGGGGATCAATGAGCAGTTCTTC. V gene TRBV9 combines with J gene TRBJ2-1; 8 nucleotides line up with TRBD2. The CDR3 spans 14 residues. Trimming removed 6 bases from V and 6 bases from J; junction bases left unmatched: 8. The V gene's germline CDR1 is SGDLS and CDR2 YYNGEE.

This clonotype was observed a handful of times. The chain recombines TRBV3-1 with TRBJ1-2; D uncertain. The ends were cut back, 2 bases at V and 0 bases at J, with 7 bases in the middle. The CDR3 consists of 14 residues. The germline gives CDR1 LGHDT, CDR2 YNNKEL (reference sequence). The CDR3 here is CASSQLSANYGYTF. In nucleotides, the CDR3 is TGTGCCAGCAGCCAATTGTCCGCTAACTATGGCTACACCTTC.

CDR3 in amino acids: CASSSSHWRSTGTVYGYTF. The CDR3 DNA sequence: TGTGCCAGCAGCTCTAGCCACTGGAGATCAACCGGGACAGTCTATGGCTACACCTTC. The genes are TRBV7-2 and TRBJ1-2, with 7 bases matching TRBD1. Germline CDR1 and CDR2: SGHTA and FQGNSA. The CDR3 loop spans 19 amino acids. J was trimmed by 4 bases and V by 4 bases; bases with no gene match: 21.

This sequence joins TRBV7-8 and TRBJ2-5, with 7 bases lining up with TRBD2. Germline V gene data show CDR1 as SGHVS and CDR2 as FQNEAQ. The CDR3 consists of 15 residues. V dropped 5 bases and J dropped 2; count of bases not matched to a gene: 8. The CDR3 bases are TGTGCCAGCAGCCAACCTGGCGGGGGTCAAGAGACCCAGTACTTC. Translation: CASSQPGGGQETQYF.

The chain employs TRBV7-2 and TRBJ2-5, with TRBD2 matching over 8 bases. Per the germline V gene, CDR1 is SGHTA and CDR2 is FQGNSA. There are 14 residues in the CDR3. V lost 2 bases and J lost 5; bases outside the gene matches: 4. The CDR3 nucleotides read TGTGCCAGCAGCTTATCGCGGGGGGTGGAGACCCAGTACTTC. Protein product: CASSLSRGVETQYF.

The gene calls are TRBV18 and TRBJ1-1, with D possibly being TRBD1 (5 bases). Germline values: CDR1 KGHSH, CDR2 LQKENI. Trimming pared 1 base from V and 3 bases from J, leaving 9 bases between. The CDR3 consists of 14 residues. The CDR3 nucleotides are TGTGCCAGCTCACCACTGGCCAGGGACACTGAAGCTTTCTTT. Its protein product is CASSPLARDTEAFF.

In its sample, this clonotype was seen many times. The chain links TRBV5-1 to TRBJ2-1, with 8 bases fitting TRBD2. The trim removed 0 bases at V and 9 bases at J, leaving 2 bases unmatched. This CDR3 region has 13 residues. CDR1 is SGHRS, CDR2 YFSETQ, per germline. CDR3 DNA: TGCGCCAGCAGCTTGGAGCGGGGGCTTGAGCAGTTCTTC. Amino acid sequence: CASSLERGLEQFF.

This clonotype turned up a few times. This chain uses TRBV7-9 with TRBJ2-2; 11 bases agree with TRBD1. The CDR3 has 15 amino acids. Germline lookup yields CDR1 SEHNR and CDR2 FQNEAQ (reference sequence). V lost 4 bases to trimming and J lost 6 bases; unmatched junction nucleotides: 4. CDR3 sequence (DNA): TGTGCCAGCAGCTCGGGACAGGGGGAAGCCGGGGAGCTGTTTTTT. Translating it yields CASSSGQGEAGELFF.

This clonotype has more than one count but fewer than ten. CDR3 coding DNA: TGTGCCAGCAGTGTTTTGACCGAAGAAAATGAAAAACTGTTTTTT. This translates into CASSVLTEENEKLFF. V gene TRBV25-1 combines with J gene TRBJ1-4; the D is unclear. The germline CDR1 and CDR2 sequences are MGHDK and SYGVNS. The CDR3 spans 15 residues. Trimming pared 4 bases from V and 5 bases from J, leaving 14 bases between. The complete variable domain, with remaining parts taken from reference TRBV25-1 and TRBJ1-4, reads EADIYQTPRYLVIGTGKKITLECSQTMGHDKMYWYQQDPGMELHLIHYSYGVNSTEKGDLSSESTVSRIRTEHFPLTLESARPSHTSQYLCASSVLTEENEKLFFGSGTQLSVL.

CDR3 loop: CSARDRQGQDIQYF. CDR3 nucleotide sequence: TGCAGTGCTAGAGATCGGCAGGGGCAAGACATTCAGTACTTC. The chain recombines TRBV20-1 with TRBJ2-4, with D possibly matching TRBD1 (6 bases). The CDR3 length is 14 residues. Trimming cost V 0 bases and J 8 bases, with 14 bases left between them. Germline lookup yields CDR1 DFQATT and CDR2 SNEGSKA (reference sequence).

This clonotype showed up just a few times. The rearrangement links TRBV18 to TRBJ1-1; the match to TRBD1 covers 9 bases. CDR3 size: 13 residues. Per the germline V gene, CDR1 is KGHSH and CDR2 is LQKENI. V shed 5 bases, J shed 6 bases, and the junction held 4 bases outside the gene matches. CDR3 amino acids: CASSVGQGAEAFF. CDR3 nucleotides: TGTGCCAGCTCAGTGGGACAGGGTGCTGAAGCTTTCTTT.

The CDR3 DNA is TGCGCCAGCAGCGCCGACAGGGTCGGAGTCTATGGCTACACCTTC. Amino acid sequence: CASSADRVGVYGYTF. The rearrangement uses TRBV5-1 and TRBJ1-2, with TRBD1 matching 7 bases. The junction had 10 bases not matched to a gene; V was cut back by 4 bases and J by 4 bases. The germline V gene encodes CDR1 SGHRS and CDR2 YFSETQ. CDR3 length: 15 amino acids.

This clonotype was seen a handful of times. The chain couples TRBV12-3 or TRBV12-4 to TRBJ1-4, with TRBD1 matching over 7 bases. The CDR3 is made up of 13 amino acids. V was clipped by 7 bases and J by 12 bases; unmatched bases: 11. The CDR3 sequence: CASTRQGSYQLFF. As DNA, the CDR3 is TGTGCCAGCACCCGACAGGGTTCGTACCAACTGTTTTTT.